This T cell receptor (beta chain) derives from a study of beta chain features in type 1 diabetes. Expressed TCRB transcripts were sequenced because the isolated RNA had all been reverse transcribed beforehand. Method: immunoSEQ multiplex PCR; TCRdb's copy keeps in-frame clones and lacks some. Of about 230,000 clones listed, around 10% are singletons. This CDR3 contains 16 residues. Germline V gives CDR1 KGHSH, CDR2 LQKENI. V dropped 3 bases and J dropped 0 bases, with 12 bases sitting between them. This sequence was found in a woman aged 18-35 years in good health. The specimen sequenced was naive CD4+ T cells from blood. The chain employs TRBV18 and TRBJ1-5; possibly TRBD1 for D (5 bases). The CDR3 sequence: CASSPGQTSSNQPQHF. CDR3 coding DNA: TGTGCCAGCTCACCGGGGCAGACAAGTAGCAATCAGCCCCAGCATTTT.